The sequence of this T cell receptor (beta chain) was determined in a study of blood T cell repertoires in COVID-19. Looking at the study overall: Samples of COVID-19 (acute and convalescent) were obtained from the United States, Italy and Spain. The analysed material was cDNA or gDNA that came from T cells, B-cell-depleted T cells, or PBMCs.

Original handling: Amplifying reference gene primers gave estimates of nucleated cell counts. Libraries were prepared by immunoSEQ multiplex PCR; TCRdb keeps only in-frame clonotypes and omits some of them. Clone size and the V and J calls come from that table; the DNA yielded D and trimming. Of over 150,000 clones in the sample, around 90% are singletons; the top ten hold less than 3%. Seattle-derived patients entered the study during active infection and were followed longitudinally. The CDR3 has 16 residues. Per the germline V gene, CDR1 is LGHNA and CDR2 is YSLEER. J lost 6 bases, V lost 3 bases, and 5 bases had no gene match.

The receptor comes from a woman aged 80 or over with COVID-19, enrolled during active disease. V is TRBV4-3 and J is TRBJ2-3, with 14 bases identical to TRBD2. Sequencing input: peripheral blood. CDR3 region: CASSQGLAGASDTQYF. In DNA form, the CDR3 reads TGCGCCAGCAGCCAGGGACTAGCGGGAGCTTCCGATACGCAGTATTTT.